This passage covers 10 T cell receptor beta chains from one sample sequenced in a study of human T cells and chemical hapten exposure. One entry per CDR3 protein, called by TCRdb with MiXCR from the RACE reads. The repertoire holds 150,000 to 200,000 distinct CDR3 sequences, about 20% seen once, with approximately 6.7% in the top ten. Time point denoted: patch test 1, 2 weeks after DPC sensitization. The treatment was: therapeutic diphenylcyclopropenone sensitization with weekly scalp DPC. This sample comprised whole blood, obtained in connection with sensitization to the hapten diphenylcyclopropenone (DPC). These receptor sequences come from a woman in her forties or fifties with alopecia areata. Some clones in this sample may be carry-over from other donors' samples.

The rearrangement links TRBV6-2 or TRBV6-3 to TRBJ1-1; a possible D gene is TRBD1 (6 bases). V was pared by 3 bases and J by 1 base, with 12 bases between. Germline loops: CDR1 MNHEY, CDR2 SVGEGT. The CDR3 extends over 15 amino acids. The CDR3 sequence is CASSYRRQENTEAFF. CDR3 DNA sequence: TGTGCCAGCAGTTATCGTCGACAGGAGAACACTGAAGCTTTCTTT.

This clonotype has just one count. The V gene is TRBV7-2, the J gene TRBJ2-5; TRBD2 matches at 7 bases. The CDR3 has 16 amino acids. Germline CDR1 SGHTA, CDR2 FQGNSA. V lost 5 bases and J lost 5; bases outside the gene matches: 14. CDR3 sequence (DNA): TGTGCCAGCAGCCTCAACCTGGGGAGGGGACGCGAGACCCAGTACTTC. Amino acids: CASSLNLGRGRETQYF.

This chain links TRBV2 with TRBJ1-5; perhaps TRBD1 as D (6 bases). Germline-derived CDR1 and CDR2 are SNHLY and FYNNEI. Between the trimmed V and J ends, which lost 5 bases and 0 bases, there was a span of 11 bases. CDR3 length equals 15 residues. CDR3 coding DNA: TGTGCCAGCAGTAGACAGGATTATAGCAATCAGCCCCAGCATTTT. Residues: CASSRQDYSNQPQHF.

This clonotype was recorded a few times. V and J are TRBV14 and TRBJ1-2; D is uncertain. V lost 4 bases, J lost 6 bases, and 12 bases lay in between. Germline CDR1 and CDR2: SGHDN and FVKESK. CDR3 length equals 13 residues. CDR3 nucleotides: TGTGCCAGCAGCCTCTCCGGGAGCCATGGCTACACCTTC. Residues: CASSLSGSHGYTF.

This chain uses TRBV20-1 with TRBJ2-7, with 12 bases that match TRBD2. With V trimmed by 6 bases and J by 6 bases, 9 bases remained unmatched. CDR1 and CDR2 (germline): DFQATT, SNEGSKA (reference sequence). The CDR3 contains 14 residues. CDR3 region: CSAPTSGSLGEQYF. DNA for the CDR3: TGCAGTGCGCCGACTAGCGGGAGTTTAGGCGAGCAGTACTTC.

This chain joins TRBV29-1 and TRBJ2-5; D may match TRBD1 or TRBD2 (5 bases each). CDR3 size: 16 residues. CDR1 is SQVTM, CDR2 ANQGSEA, per germline. V gave up 0 bases and J gave up 1 base, with 15 bases separating them. As DNA, the CDR3 is TGCAGCGTTGAAGATCCCGAGATTGGGGGCCAAGAGACCCAGTACTTC. Translating gives CSVEDPEIGGQETQYF. The full variable domain, in which reference TRBV29-1 and TRBJ2-5 provide the parts outside the CDR3, is SAVISQKPSRDICQRGTSLTIQCQVDSQVTMMFWYRQQPGQSLTLIATANQGSEATYESGFVIDKFPISRPNLTFSTLTVSNMSPEDSSIYLCSVEDPEIGGQETQYFGPGTRLLVL.

CDR3 in amino acids: CASSIGTRANEQFF. The CDR3 DNA is TGCGCCAGCAGCATCGGGACTCGTGCCAATGAGCAGTTCTTC. The gene calls are TRBV5-1 and TRBJ2-1; the D gene is possibly TRBD2 (6 bases). The CDR3 contains 14 residues. Trimming cost V 4 bases and J 6 bases, with 14 bases left between them. Germline lookup yields CDR1 SGHRS and CDR2 YFSETQ.

The V and J genes are TRBV29-1 and TRBJ1-1; D call uncertain. This CDR3 contains 12 residues. Trimming took 4 bases from V and 7 from J, leaving 13 bases between them. The germline CDR1 and CDR2 sequences are SQVTM and ANQGSEA. CDR3 in amino acids: CSVARPWDEAFF. CDR3 sequence (DNA): TGCAGCGTTGCTCGGCCCTGGGATGAAGCTTTCTTT.

The chain is built from TRBV2 and TRBJ1-1, with TRBD1 matching over 9 bases. J lost 4 bases, V lost 7 bases, and 1 base had no gene match. CDR3 size: 12 residues. The germline gives CDR1 SNHLY, CDR2 FYNNEI. DNA of the CDR3: TGTGCCAGCATGACAGGGGGCACTGAAGCTTTCTTT. Encoded protein: CASMTGGTEAFF. Full variable domain (rest looked up from reference TRBV2 and TRBJ1-1): EPEVTQTPSHQVTQMGQEVILRCVPISNHLYFYWYRQILGQKVEFLVSFYNNEISEKSEIFDDQFSVERPDGSNFTLKIRSTKLEDSAMYFCASMTGGTEAFFGQGTRLTVV.

The chain recombines TRBV11-2 with TRBJ1-4; no firm D call. V dropped 8 bases and J dropped 7 bases, with 8 bases sitting between them. The CDR3 runs 11 residues. The germline V gene encodes CDR1 SGHAT and CDR2 FQNNGV. The CDR3: CASSWGEKLFF. The CDR3, as DNA: TGTGCCAGCTCGTGGGGTGAAAAACTGTTTTTT.